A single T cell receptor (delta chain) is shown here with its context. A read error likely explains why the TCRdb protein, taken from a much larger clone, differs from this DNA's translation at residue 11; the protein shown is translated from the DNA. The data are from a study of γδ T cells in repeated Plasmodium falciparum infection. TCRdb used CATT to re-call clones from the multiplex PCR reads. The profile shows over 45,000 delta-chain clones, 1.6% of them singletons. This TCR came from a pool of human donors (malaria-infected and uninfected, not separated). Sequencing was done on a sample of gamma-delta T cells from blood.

The CDR3 nucleotides read TGTGCTCTTGGGGGAGGATATATTGGTGGGCCCTACACCGATAAACTCATCTTT. This sequence encodes CALGGGYIGGPYTDKLIF. The chain is built from TRDV1 and TRDJ1, with D tentatively TRDD3 (5 bases). No J segment appears in TCRdb, so it was assigned here by matching the sequence to germline. Trimming shortened V by 4 bases and J by 0 bases, and 21 bases separated the two germline ends. The length of the CDR3 is 18 residues. CDR1 is TSWWSYY and CDR2 is QGS in the germline V gene.